This T cell receptor beta chain was recovered during a study of T cells in Graves' hyperthyroidism and ophthalmopathy. This clonotype was counted only a few times. This CDR3 is built from 14 residues. Trimming at V came to 6 bases and at J to 8 bases, leaving 9 bases not matched to a gene. Germline V gene data show CDR1 as ENHRY and CDR2 as SYGVKD. TCR beta CDR3 sequences were amplified from RNA transcripts. First-round RT-PCR with HTBI primers amplified the TCR CDR3 region. TCRdb reprocessed the multiplex PCR reads via MiXCR and lists one record per CDR3 protein. The sample has fewer than 550,000 distinct CDR3 sequences, about a sixth seen once. Patients showing uncontrolled infection, other autoimmune disease, pregnancy or lactation were ineligible.

Sequencing used blood. The clonotype was recovered from a woman aged 18-29 years with Graves' hyperthyroidism. V and J are TRBV10-3 and TRBJ2-2, with 7 bases fitting TRBD1. The CDR3 region is CAIRGDSGPGELFF. The CDR3, as DNA: TGTGCCATCAGGGGGGACAGCGGCCCAGGGGAGCTGTTTTTT.